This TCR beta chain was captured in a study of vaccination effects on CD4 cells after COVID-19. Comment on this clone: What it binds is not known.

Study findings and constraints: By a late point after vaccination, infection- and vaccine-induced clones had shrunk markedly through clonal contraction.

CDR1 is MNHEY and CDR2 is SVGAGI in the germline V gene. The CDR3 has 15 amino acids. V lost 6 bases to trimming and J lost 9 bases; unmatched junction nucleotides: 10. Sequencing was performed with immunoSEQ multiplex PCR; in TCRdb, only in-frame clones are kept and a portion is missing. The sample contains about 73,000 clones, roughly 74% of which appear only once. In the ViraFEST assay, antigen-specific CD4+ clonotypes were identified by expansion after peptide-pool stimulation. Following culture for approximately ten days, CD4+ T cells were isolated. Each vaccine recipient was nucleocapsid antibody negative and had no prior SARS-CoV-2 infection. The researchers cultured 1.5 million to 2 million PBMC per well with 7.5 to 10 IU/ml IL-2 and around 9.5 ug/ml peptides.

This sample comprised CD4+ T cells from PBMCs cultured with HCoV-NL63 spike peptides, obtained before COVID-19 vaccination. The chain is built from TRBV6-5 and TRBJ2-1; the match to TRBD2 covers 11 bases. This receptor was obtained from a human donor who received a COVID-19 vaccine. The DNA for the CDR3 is TGTGCCAGCAGCCTGATATTAGCGGGGGGGAGTGAGCAGTTCTTC. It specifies CASSLILAGGSEQFF.